This TCR beta chain was documented in a study of blood T cell repertoires in COVID-19. Study summary: Sites across the United States, Italy and Spain contributed samples from acute and convalescent COVID-19.

The trim removed 10 bases at V and 1 base at J, leaving 5 bases unmatched. The CDR3 covers 13 residues. CDR1 and CDR2 from the germline V gene are LNHDA and SQIVND (reference sequence). Authors' methods: Scientists estimated how many nucleated cells there were by amplifying reference gene primers. The method was immunoSEQ multiplex PCR; TCRdb's version includes in-frame clones alone and lacks a portion of them. From that table come the V and J calls and clone size; the DNA was used to work out D and trimming. This table holds 200,000 to 250,000 clones, 85% to 90% found once. This clonotype originated in a woman in her sixties or seventies with acute or convalescent COVID-19. The sample taken for sequencing was peripheral blood. The V gene is TRBV19, the J gene TRBJ2-3, with TRBD1 matching over 7 bases. The CDR3, as DNA: TGTGCCACTTCGACAGGGCGCACAGATACGCAGTATTTT. Translation gives CATSTGRTDTQYF. The variable domain in full, with the rest retrieved from reference TRBV19 and TRBJ2-3, is DGGITQSPKYLFRKEGQNVTLSCEQNLNHDAMYWYRQDPGQGLRLIYYSQIVNDFQKGDIAEGYSVSREKKESFPLTVTSAQKNPTAFYLCATSTGRTDTQYFGPGTRLTVL.